Each of the 15 T cell receptor beta chains below was sequenced from the same sample in a study of T cell repertoires in cytomegalovirus infection. Their specific antigens are unknown. One entry per CDR3 protein results from TCRdb running MiXCR on the reads. The repertoire holds about 700,000 distinct CDR3 sequences, with 30% to 40% as singletons. Sequencing was performed on cultured PBMCs, taken from culture after CMV antigen stimulation. The receptors were sampled from a human donor in good health (CMV status not recorded). Some clones in this sample may be carry-over from other donors' samples.

The rearrangement joins TRBV7-8 to TRBJ2-7; D call uncertain. From germline, CDR1 is SGHVS and CDR2 FQNEAQ. CDR3 length: 14 residues. V shed 7 bases and J shed 1 base, with 14 bases lying between them. CDR3 sequence (DNA): TGTGCCAGCACCCCTCGGAGTAGGTCCTACGAGCAGTACTTC. This translates into CASTPRSRSYEQYF.

The rearrangement links TRBV28 to TRBJ2-3; a weak D match, TRBD1 (6 bases). The CDR3 consists of 14 residues. Germline CDR1 and CDR2: MDHEN and SYDVKM. Trimming took off 7 bases at V and 5 bases at J, with 16 bases between the two ends. Here the CDR3 DNA reads TGTGCCAGCACTCCCGAGGGGGTTATAGATACGCAGTATTTT. It yields the protein CASTPEGVIDTQYF.

The gene calls are TRBV15 and TRBJ1-6; D not certain. Germline-derived CDR1 and CDR2 are LNHNV and YYDKDF (reference sequence). V was trimmed by 1 base and J by 0 bases, leaving 10 bases between them. The CDR3 runs 17 residues. CDR3 coding DNA: TGTGCCACCAGCAGAGTAGGTCCTGGCTCCTATAATTCACCCCTCCACTTT. This encodes CATSRVGPGSYNSPLHF.

The chain couples TRBV12-5 to TRBJ2-1; D is unresolved. With 4 bases removed from V and 9 bases from J, the gap between germline ends came to 7 bases. Germline CDR1 is LGHNT and CDR2 is FRNRAP. The CDR3 has 11 residues. The CDR3 nucleotides read TGTGCTAGTGGTTCGCCGGGTGAGCAGTTCTTC. Translating it yields CASGSPGEQFF.

This clonotype was picked up many times. The chain carries TRBV7-2 and TRBJ1-1; D ambiguous. The CDR3 has 18 residues. V lost 5 bases, J lost 1 base, and 23 bases lay in between. Germline loops: CDR1 SGHTA, CDR2 FQGNSA. The CDR3 loop is CASSLKPLFIRENTEAFF. DNA for the CDR3: TGTGCCAGCAGCCTAAAACCCCTCTTCATTAGGGAGAACACTGAAGCTTTCTTT.

J is TRBJ2-5 and V is TRBV20-1; D remains ambiguous. In germline, CDR1 is DFQATT, CDR2 SNEGSKA (reference sequence). The CDR3 covers 13 residues. Trimming took 6 bases from V and 4 from J, leaving 15 bases between them. CDR3 sequence: CSAAPPSPETQYF. The CDR3 DNA sequence: TGCAGTGCCGCACCCCCCTCCCCAGAGACCCAGTACTTC.

This clonotype was seen just once. The chain links TRBV10-3 to TRBJ2-5; TRBD1 aligns across 8 bases. The CDR3 runs 12 residues. The V segment lost 10 bases and the J segment 4 bases; nucleotides outside the gene matches: 5. Germline values: CDR1 ENHRY, CDR2 SYGVKD. The CDR3 DNA is TGTGCCACCGCGACAGGGGTAGAGACCCAGTACTTC. Translation gives CATATGVETQYF.

This clonotype was picked up a small number of times. The chain combines TRBV19 with TRBJ2-1; TRBD1 matches 8 bases. Trimming removed 3 bases from V and 8 bases from J; junction bases left unmatched: 9. The CDR3 has 15 residues. Germline loops: CDR1 LNHDA, CDR2 SQIVND (reference sequence). CDR3 residues: CASSISGQGSHEQFF. The CDR3 region has the DNA TGTGCCAGTAGTATTTCTGGACAGGGTTCCCATGAGCAGTTCTTC.

The table lists this clonotype with many counts. This rearrangement joins TRBV7-6 to TRBJ2-1; D is tentatively TRBD1 or TRBD2 (5 bases each). CDR3 length: 13 residues. The germline gives CDR1 SGHVS, CDR2 FNYEAQ. V was cut by 3 bases and J by 6 bases, with 9 bases left in between. The CDR3 nucleotides read TGTGCCAGCAGCTTTGGTGGGGGCAATGAGCAGTTCTTC. Encoded protein: CASSFGGGNEQFF.

The genes are TRBV20-1 and TRBJ1-1, with unresolved D. Germline CDR1 reads DFQATT; CDR2 reads SNEGSKA (reference sequence). The germline V and J ends were trimmed by 4 bases and 4 bases, with 7 bases remaining between them. This CDR3 has 11 amino acids. In nucleotides, the CDR3 is TGCAGTGCTATACCGGGCACTGAAGCTTTCTTT. Its translation: CSAIPGTEAFF.

This clonotype was recorded a few times. This sequence joins TRBV5-6 and TRBJ2-4; D possibly corresponds to TRBD1 (6 bases). The CDR3 spans 14 residues. CDR1 and CDR2 (germline): SGHDT, YYEEEE. The ends were cut back, 2 bases at V and 8 bases at J, with 14 bases in the middle. The CDR3 is CASSFGQPGDIQYF. Here the CDR3 DNA reads TGTGCCAGCAGCTTTGGACAGCCCGGGGACATTCAGTACTTC.

For the CDR3, the DNA is TGTGCCTCCAAAGGAGGGCATCTAGAGGGTTTCTATGAGCAGTTCTTC. This translates into CASKGGHLEGFYEQFF. This chain connects TRBV10-3 to TRBJ2-1, with TRBD2 as a possible D gene (6 bases). Trimming pared 11 bases from V and 8 bases from J, leaving 28 bases between. This CDR3 is 16 amino acids long. CDR1 is ENHRY, CDR2 SYGVKD, per germline.

This clonotype was observed a few times. The chain combines TRBV4-3 with TRBJ1-4; TRBD1 might be the D (6 bases). This CDR3 contains 18 residues. The ends were cut back, 0 bases at V and 7 bases at J, with 21 bases in the middle. Per germline, CDR1 LGHNA and CDR2 YSLEER. Here the CDR3 DNA reads TGCGCCAGCAGCCAAGATCTCCTCAGACAGGTTCTAGGTGAAAAACTGTTTTTT. Its protein product is CASSQDLLRQVLGEKLFF.

This clonotype was detected a few times. V gene TRBV28 combines with J gene TRBJ1-5, with TRBD1 matching 9 bases. CDR3 length: 14 amino acids. The V and J ends lost 4 bases and 4 bases, in that order; junction bases with no gene match: 2. In germline, CDR1 is MDHEN, CDR2 SYDVKM. CDR3 DNA sequence: TGTGCCAGCAGTTGGGGACAGGGAAATCAGCCCCAGCATTTT. It translates to CASSWGQGNQPQHF.

The rearrangement links TRBV20-1 to TRBJ1-5; TRBD1 agrees at 8 bases. The V gene end was trimmed by 6 bases and the J gene end by 7 bases; junction bases not matched to a gene: 8. Looked up from germline, CDR1 is DFQATT and CDR2 is SNEGSKA (reference sequence). The CDR3 runs 13 residues. DNA of the CDR3: TGCAGTGCCCGTAGGACAGGGAGCCAGCCCCAGCATTTT. This translates into CSARRTGSQPQHF.